Below are 12 T cell receptor beta chains sequenced from a single sample in a study of cytomegalovirus exposure and HLA in healthy donors. 13 Jbeta primers and 60 Vbeta primers were used for the PCR. The protocol was immunoSEQ multiplex PCR, while the TCRdb copy is restricted to in-frame clones and leaves out a portion. The data hold 140,000 or so clones, with approximately 74% observed a single time. Sequencing was performed on PBMCs. These receptors all stem from a man aged 18 to 29 in good health and CMV-seropositive.

The CDR3: CASSLFATANEKLFF. For the CDR3, the DNA is TGTGCCAGCAGCTTATTTGCGACAGCTAATGAAAAACTGTTTTTT. The chain has TRBV7-2 and TRBJ1-4, with D tentatively TRBD1 (5 bases). V was trimmed by 2 bases and J by 3 bases, leaving 10 bases between them. The CDR3 covers 15 residues. CDR1 and CDR2 from the germline V gene are SGHTA and FQGNSA.

The genes are TRBV30 and TRBJ1-5; D gene uncertain. Germline CDR1 GTSNPN, CDR2 SVGIG (reference sequence). The V gene lost 0 bases and the J gene lost 0 bases, with 9 bases spanning the gap. There are 15 residues in the CDR3. CDR3: CAWSVDGISNQPQHF. The CDR3 nucleotides read TGTGCCTGGAGTGTGGACGGGATTAGCAATCAGCCCCAGCATTTT.

CDR3 in amino acids: CASSVRGGWDSPLHF. The CDR3 bases are TGCGCCAGCAGCGTCCGGGGGGGTTGGGATTCACCCCTCCACTTT. This chain links TRBV5-1 with TRBJ1-6; D might be TRBD1 (5 bases). CDR3 length equals 15 residues. In germline, CDR1 is SGHRS, CDR2 YFSETQ. V shed 4 bases and J shed 8 bases, with 16 bases lying between them.

The chain uses TRBV30 and TRBJ2-1, with D possibly TRBD2 on 5 matching bases. CDR1 is GTSNPN and CDR2 is SVGIG in the germline V gene (reference sequence). The V and J ends lost 0 bases and 8 bases respectively, with 20 bases between them. The CDR3 length is 16 residues. The CDR3 coding sequence is TGTGCCTGGAGTGTTCGAAGCGGACCCTTGGGCTATGAGCAGTTCTTC. This gives the protein CAWSVRSGPLGYEQFF. The entire variable domain, with the rest obtained from reference TRBV30 and TRBJ2-1, is as follows: SQTIHQWPATLVQPVGSPLSLECTVEGTSNPNLYWYRQAAGRGLQLLFYSVGIGQISSEVPQNLSASRPQDRQFILSSKKLLLSDSGFYLCAWSVRSGPLGYEQFFGPGTRLTVL.

This clone appeared once. Within the sample, other DNA sequences also encode this same CDR3. The rearrangement joins TRBV18 to TRBJ1-1, with D possibly being TRBD1 (5 bases). The CDR3 totals 13 residues. V shed 3 bases and J shed 2 bases, with 7 bases lying between them. CDR1 and CDR2 from the germline V gene are KGHSH and LQKENI. CDR3 bases: TGTGCCAGCTCACCCCAGGGTAACACTGAAGCTTTCTTT. Its protein is CASSPQGNTEAFF.

This clone was counted between two and nine times. V usage is TRBV13 and J usage is TRBJ2-1; D is ambiguous. Germline V CDR1 and CDR2: PRHDT, FYEKMQ (reference sequence). This CDR3 is built from 12 residues. V lost 4 bases and J 7 bases, leaving 8 bases between the germline ends. The CDR3 loop reads CASSSYFNEQFF. CDR3 DNA: TGTGCCAGCAGCTCTTACTTTAATGAGCAGTTCTTC.

The chain carries TRBV27 and TRBJ1-2, with TRBD1 matching over 7 bases. Looked up from germline, CDR1 is MNHEY and CDR2 is SMNVEV (reference sequence). The CDR3 contains 14 residues. The V segment lost 5 bases and the J segment 5 bases; nucleotides outside the gene matches: 8. The CDR3 nucleotides are TGTGCCAGCAGTCCTACACAGGGGACTTATGGCTACACCTTC. It encodes CASSPTQGTYGYTF.

This clone was seen more than once but under ten times. The chain is built from TRBV6-6 and TRBJ1-5; D is unresolved. The CDR3 is made up of 12 amino acids. The V end lost 6 bases, the J end lost 5 bases, and 8 bases lay between the germline ends. Germline V gene lookup returns CDR1 MNHNY and CDR2 SVGAGI (reference sequence). DNA for the CDR3: TGTGCCAGCAGCTTCAGCGATCAGCCCCAGCATTTT. Its protein product is CASSFSDQPQHF.

The V and J genes are TRBV28 and TRBJ1-2, with 11 bases fitting TRBD1. Germline CDR1 is MDHEN and CDR2 is SYDVKM. V trimming: 6 bases; J trimming: 4 bases; junction bases outside the gene matches: 13. CDR3 length: 17 residues. CDR3 DNA: TGTGCCAGCAGCCAAGTCAGTGGGACAGGGGGTTTCTATGGCTACACCTTC. As protein: CASSQVSGTGGFYGYTF.

The chain carries TRBV28 and TRBJ1-2; a weak D match, TRBD1 (6 bases). CDR3 length: 14 residues. Germline CDR1 reads MDHEN; CDR2 reads SYDVKM. Trimming shortened V by 5 bases and J by 4 bases, and 14 bases separated the two germline ends. The CDR3 is CASSALDRTYGYTF. CDR3 coding DNA: TGTGCCAGCAGTGCCCTTGACAGGACCTATGGCTACACCTTC.

The V and J genes are TRBV5-6 and TRBJ2-7, with a tentative D call TRBD1 (6 bases). This CDR3 region has 15 residues. Trimming removed 5 bases at V and 0 bases at J, with 15 bases between. CDR1 is SGHDT and CDR2 is YYEEEE in the germline V gene. The CDR3: CASSYLQGRSYEQYF. The CDR3 DNA follows: TGTGCCAGCAGTTACTTACAGGGTCGCTCCTACGAGCAGTACTTC.

The chain couples TRBV5-1 to TRBJ1-1; possible D gene TRBD1, 6 bases. Trimming cost V 0 bases and J 0 bases, with 15 bases left between them. The V gene's germline CDR1 is SGHRS and CDR2 YFSETQ. CDR3 length equals 17 residues. The DNA for the CDR3 is TGCGCCAGCAGCTTGGTAGAGGGGGGGAGTTTGAACACTGAAGCTTTCTTT. Amino acids: CASSLVEGGSLNTEAFF.